This T cell receptor (beta chain) was captured by sequencing in a study of molecular identifiers for immune sequencing clone quantification. For bulk TCR libraries, previously described methods and listed TCR primers were used. Each CDR3 protein gets one entry after TCRdb re-called the PCR reads with MiXCR. The table has approximately 670,000 distinct CDR3 sequences, 20% seen once; the top ten hold 0.85%. Study outcomes and limitations: Clones that exceeded 20 RNA copies held over 98% of effector molecules, yet under 1% in naive cells.

Sorted cell numbers of about 17,000 to 1,100,000, with 10%, 30% or 50% RNA, served as input for naive CD8 libraries. Naive CD8 T cell sorting was performed on the CD8+CD4-CCR7+CD45RA+ phenotype. This CDR3 is 13 amino acids long. Looked up from germline, CDR1 is DFQATT and CDR2 is SNEGSKA (reference sequence). The V end was cut by 3 bases, the J end by 3 bases, with 12 bases between. This clonotype was picked up many times. Its antigen is not known. The chain combines TRBV20-1 with TRBJ2-7; no clear D gene. The sequenced sample was naive CD8+ T cells from blood, with Jurkat cell RNA spiked in. Subset indicated: FACS-sorted CD8+CD4-CCR7+CD45RA+ naive T cells. The sequence was collected from a human donor in good health. Some libraries in this study had Jurkat cell RNA spiked in. The CDR3 nucleotides are TGCAGTGCTAGCCACCCCATGAACTACGAGCAGTACTTC. Protein: CSASHPMNYEQYF.